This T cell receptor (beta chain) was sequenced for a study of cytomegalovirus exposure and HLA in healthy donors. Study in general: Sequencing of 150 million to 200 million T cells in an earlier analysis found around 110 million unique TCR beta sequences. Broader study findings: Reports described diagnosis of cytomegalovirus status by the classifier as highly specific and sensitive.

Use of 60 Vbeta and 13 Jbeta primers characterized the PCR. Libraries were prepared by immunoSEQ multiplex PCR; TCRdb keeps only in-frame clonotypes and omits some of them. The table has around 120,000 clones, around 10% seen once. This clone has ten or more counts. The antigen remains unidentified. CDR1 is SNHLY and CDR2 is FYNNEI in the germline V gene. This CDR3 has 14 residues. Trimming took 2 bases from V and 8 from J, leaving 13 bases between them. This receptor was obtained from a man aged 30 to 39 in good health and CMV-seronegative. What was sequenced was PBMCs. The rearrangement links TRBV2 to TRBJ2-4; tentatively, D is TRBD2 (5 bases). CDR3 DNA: TGTGCCAGCAGTGAACCCAGAGAGGGAGACATTCAGTACTTC. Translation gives CASSEPREGDIQYF. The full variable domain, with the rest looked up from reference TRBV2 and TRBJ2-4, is EPEVTQTPSHQVTQMGQEVILRCVPISNHLYFYWYRQILGQKVEFLVSFYNNEISEKSEIFDDQFSVERPDGSNFTLKIRSTKLEDSAMYFCASSEPREGDIQYFGAGTRLSVL.